The sequence of this TCR beta chain was determined in a study of T cell repertoires in ileal Crohn's disease. Study results and limitations: Active smokers at surgery had more clonal expansions than non-smokers. High-frequency clones were more common in sorted CD8 than CD4 cells.

The CDR3 has 15 residues. Trimming took 0 bases from V and 10 from J, leaving 13 bases between them. Per the germline V gene, CDR1 is MNHEY and CDR2 is SVGAGI. Roughly 0.55 micrograms of biopsy DNA per sample underwent TCRB immunosequencing. Libraries were prepared by immunoSEQ multiplex PCR; TCRdb keeps only in-frame clonotypes and omits some of them. The data show about 17,000 clones, more than 55% seen once. Adults with ileal or ileocolonic Crohn's disease and an indication for resection were eligible. About this clone itself: The antigen is undetermined.

The sequencing sample was made of ileal tissue. This receptor was identified in an adult with Crohn's disease. V and J are TRBV6-5 and TRBJ1-6, with a possible D match to TRBD1 (5 bases). The CDR3 coding sequence is TGTGCCAGCAGTTACTCTCAGGGATCTGGGTCACCCCTCCACTTT. Its protein product is CASSYSQGSGSPLHF.